This T cell receptor beta chain is drawn from a study of neurological immune-mediated disorders. The study, taken as a whole, reports: The most TCR clonal expansion was seen in HTLV-1-associated myelopathy, and the least was seen in multiple sclerosis, which fell below healthy controls.

5'RACE with 10-nucleotide random UMIs generated the cDNA. Every sequencing run generated in excess of 180 million TCR-beta sequences. These sequences covered 15-18 subjects. TCRdb re-called the 5' RACE reads with MiXCR, one entry per CDR3 protein. In the table there are 45,000 to 65,000 distinct CDR3 sequences, approximately 4% of which are singletons. With respect to this clonotype: Its antigen is currently unknown. Compared with germline, one end of the junction differs, possibly owing to a read error.

The sequenced sample was PBMCs. This receptor was identified in a man aged 45 to 65 with multiple sclerosis.

Here the CDR3 reads CASSLGTGGNQPQNF. CDR3 nucleotide sequence: TGCGCCAGCAGCTTGGGGACAGGGGGGAATCAGCCCCAGAATTTT. V and J are TRBV5-1 and TRBJ1-5, with 10 bases lining up with TRBD1. Germline CDR1 SGHRS, CDR2 YFSETQ. The CDR3 spans 15 residues.